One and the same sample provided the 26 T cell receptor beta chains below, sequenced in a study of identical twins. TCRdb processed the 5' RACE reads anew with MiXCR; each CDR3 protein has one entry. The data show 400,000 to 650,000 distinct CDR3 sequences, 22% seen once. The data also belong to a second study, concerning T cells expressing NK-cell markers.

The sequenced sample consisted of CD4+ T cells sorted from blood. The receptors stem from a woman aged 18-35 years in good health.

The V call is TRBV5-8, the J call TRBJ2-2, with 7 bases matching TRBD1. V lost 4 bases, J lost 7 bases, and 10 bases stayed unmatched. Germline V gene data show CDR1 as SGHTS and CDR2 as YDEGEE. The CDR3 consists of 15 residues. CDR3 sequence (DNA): TGTGCCAGCAGCCCCCGGACAGGCTACGACGGGGAGCTGTTTTTT. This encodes CASSPRTGYDGELFF.

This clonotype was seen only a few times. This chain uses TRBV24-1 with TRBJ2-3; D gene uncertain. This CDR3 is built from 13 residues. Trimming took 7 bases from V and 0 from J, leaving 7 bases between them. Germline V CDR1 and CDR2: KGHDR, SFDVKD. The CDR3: CATRGESTDTQYF. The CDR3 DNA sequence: TGTGCCACCAGAGGCGAAAGCACAGATACGCAGTATTTT.

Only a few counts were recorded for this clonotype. Here the CDR3 DNA reads TGCGCCAGCAGCCCACTGGGGGGGTCTAATTCACCCCTCCACTTT. Translated, it gives CASSPLGGSNSPLHF. This chain connects TRBV5-1 to TRBJ1-6, with D perhaps matching TRBD1 (5 bases). The CDR3 is 15 amino acids. V was clipped by 4 bases and J by 6 bases, with 14 bases between them. The germline V gene has CDR1 SGHRS and CDR2 YFSETQ.

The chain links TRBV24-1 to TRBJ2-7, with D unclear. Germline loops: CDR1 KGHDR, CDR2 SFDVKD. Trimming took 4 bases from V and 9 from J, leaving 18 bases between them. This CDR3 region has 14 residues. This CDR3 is CATSEPYTGSRQYF. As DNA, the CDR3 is TGTGCCACCAGTGAACCCTACACGGGCAGCAGGCAGTACTTC.

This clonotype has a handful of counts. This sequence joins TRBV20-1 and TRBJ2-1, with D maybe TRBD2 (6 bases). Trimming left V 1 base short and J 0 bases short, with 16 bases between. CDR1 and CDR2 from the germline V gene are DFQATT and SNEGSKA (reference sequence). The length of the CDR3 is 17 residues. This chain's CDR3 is CSARGPGLGSSYNEQFF. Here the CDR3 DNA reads TGCAGTGCTAGAGGTCCGGGACTGGGTAGCTCCTACAATGAGCAGTTCTTC.

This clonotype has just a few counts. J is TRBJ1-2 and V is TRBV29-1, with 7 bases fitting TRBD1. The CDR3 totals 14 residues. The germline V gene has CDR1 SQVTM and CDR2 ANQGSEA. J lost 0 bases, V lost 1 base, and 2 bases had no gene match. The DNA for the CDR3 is TGCAGCGTTGAAGGAGGGACAGCTAACTATGGCTACACCTTC. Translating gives CSVEGGTANYGYTF.

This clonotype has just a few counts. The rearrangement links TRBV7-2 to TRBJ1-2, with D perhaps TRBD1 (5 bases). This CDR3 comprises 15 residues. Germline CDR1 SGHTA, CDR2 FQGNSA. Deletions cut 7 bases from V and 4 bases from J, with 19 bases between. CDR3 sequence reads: CASIPGTPGGYGYTF. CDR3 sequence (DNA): TGTGCCAGCATCCCCGGGACCCCGGGCGGCTATGGCTACACCTTC.

CDR3 protein: CASSETAGDRGPTKPQHF. CDR3 sequence (DNA): TGTGCCAGCAGTGAAACGGCTGGGGACAGGGGACCCACCAAGCCCCAGCATTTT. The chain recombines TRBV2 with TRBJ1-5; TRBD1 matches at 10 bases. V was clipped by 2 bases and J by 8 bases; unmatched bases: 15. The CDR3 is 18 amino acids. Germline CDR1 SNHLY, CDR2 FYNNEI.

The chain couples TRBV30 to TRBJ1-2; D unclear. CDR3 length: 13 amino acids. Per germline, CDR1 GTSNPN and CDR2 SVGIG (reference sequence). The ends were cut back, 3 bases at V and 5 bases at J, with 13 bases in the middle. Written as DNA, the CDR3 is TGTGCCTGGAGGCGCGGACGGAGATATGGCTACACCTTC. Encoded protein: CAWRRGRRYGYTF.

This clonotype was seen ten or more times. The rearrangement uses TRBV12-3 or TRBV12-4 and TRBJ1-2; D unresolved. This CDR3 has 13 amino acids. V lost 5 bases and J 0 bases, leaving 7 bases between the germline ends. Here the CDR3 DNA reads TGTGCCAGCAGTCGTAAAGCTAACTATGGCTACACCTTC. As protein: CASSRKANYGYTF.

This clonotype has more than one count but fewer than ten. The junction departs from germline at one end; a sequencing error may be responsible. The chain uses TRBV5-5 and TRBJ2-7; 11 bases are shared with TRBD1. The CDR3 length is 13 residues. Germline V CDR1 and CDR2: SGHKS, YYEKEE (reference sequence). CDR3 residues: CASSPRTGGSLSF. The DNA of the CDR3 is TGTGCCAGCAGCCCGAGGACAGGGGGCTCTCTAAGCTTC.

This CDR3 reads CASSQGVVNEQYF. The CDR3 DNA reads TGCGCCAGCAGCCAAGGAGTGGTGAACGAGCAGTACTTC. The rearrangement joins TRBV4-1 to TRBJ2-7, with unresolved D. Between the trimmed V and J ends, which lost 1 base and 5 bases, there was a span of 9 bases. Germline V gene data show CDR1 as MGHRA and CDR2 as YSYEKL. The CDR3 spans 13 residues.

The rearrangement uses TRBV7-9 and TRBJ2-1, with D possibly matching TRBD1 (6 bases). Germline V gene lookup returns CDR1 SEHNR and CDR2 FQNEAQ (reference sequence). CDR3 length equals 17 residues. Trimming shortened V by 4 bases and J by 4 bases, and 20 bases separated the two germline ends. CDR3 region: CASSSDGGGAHYNEQFF. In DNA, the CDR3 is TGTGCCAGCAGCTCAGACGGTGGGGGCGCCCATTACAATGAGCAGTTCTTC. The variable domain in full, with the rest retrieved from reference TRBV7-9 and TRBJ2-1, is DTGVSQNPRHKITKRGQNVTFRCDPISEHNRLYWYRQTLGQGPEFLTYFQNEAQLEKSRLLSDRFSAERPKGSFSTLEIQRTEQGDSAMYLCASSSDGGGAHYNEQFFGPGTRLTVL.

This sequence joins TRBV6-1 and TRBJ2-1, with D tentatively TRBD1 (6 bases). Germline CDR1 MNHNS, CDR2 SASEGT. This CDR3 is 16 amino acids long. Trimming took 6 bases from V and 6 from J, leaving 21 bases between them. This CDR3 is CASSQAGTRWGNEQFF. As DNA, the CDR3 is TGTGCCAGCAGCCAAGCCGGGACACGGTGGGGCAATGAGCAGTTCTTC.

This CDR3 reads CAISLAGFSYEQYF. CDR3 nucleotide sequence: TGTGCCATCAGTCTAGCGGGATTCTCCTACGAGCAGTACTTC. The chain combines TRBV10-3 with TRBJ2-7, with 9 bases aligning to TRBD2. Germline V gene sequence: CDR1 ENHRY, CDR2 SYGVKD. The CDR3 consists of 14 residues. The ends lost 5 bases at V and 0 bases at J; junction bases unmatched: 2.

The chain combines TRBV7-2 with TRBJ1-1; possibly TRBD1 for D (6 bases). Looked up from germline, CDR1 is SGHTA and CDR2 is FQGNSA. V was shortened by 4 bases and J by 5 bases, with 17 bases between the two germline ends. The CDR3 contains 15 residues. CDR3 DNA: TGTGCCAGCAGCTCCTCGACCCAGGGGAGGACTGAAGCTTTCTTT. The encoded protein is CASSSSTQGRTEAFF.

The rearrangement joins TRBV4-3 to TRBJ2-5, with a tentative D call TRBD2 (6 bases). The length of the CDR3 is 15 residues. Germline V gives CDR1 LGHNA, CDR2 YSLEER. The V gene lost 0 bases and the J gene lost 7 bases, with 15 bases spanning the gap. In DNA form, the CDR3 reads TGCGCCAGCAGCCAAGACGAACGGGAGATTGGGACCCAGTACTTC. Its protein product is CASSQDEREIGTQYF.

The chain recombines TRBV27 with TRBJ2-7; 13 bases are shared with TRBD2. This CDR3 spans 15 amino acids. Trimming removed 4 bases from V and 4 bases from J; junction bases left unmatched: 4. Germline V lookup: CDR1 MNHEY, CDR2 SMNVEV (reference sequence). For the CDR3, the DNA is TGTGCCAGCAGTTCGGGACTAGCGGGATTGTACGAGCAGTACTTC. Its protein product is CASSSGLAGLYEQYF.

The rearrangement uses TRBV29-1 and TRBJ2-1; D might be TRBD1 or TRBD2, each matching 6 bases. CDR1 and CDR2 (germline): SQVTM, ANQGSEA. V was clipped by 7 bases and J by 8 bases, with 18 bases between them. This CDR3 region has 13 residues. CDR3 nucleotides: TGCAGCGCCGTCCGGGGGCCCGGGGATGAGCAGTTCTTC. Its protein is CSAVRGPGDEQFF.

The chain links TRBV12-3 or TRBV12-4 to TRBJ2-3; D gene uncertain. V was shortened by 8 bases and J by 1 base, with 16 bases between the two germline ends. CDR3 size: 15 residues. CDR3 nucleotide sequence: TGTGCCAGCCGGCGTGTAGATTTACGCACAGATACGCAGTATTTT. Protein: CASRRVDLRTDTQYF.

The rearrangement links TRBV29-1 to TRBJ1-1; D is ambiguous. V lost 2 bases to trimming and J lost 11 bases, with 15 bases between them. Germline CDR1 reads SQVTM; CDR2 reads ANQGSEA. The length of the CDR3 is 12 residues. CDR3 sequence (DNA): TGCAGCGTTGAAAAACTGAAGGTTGGGGCTTTCTTT. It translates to CSVEKLKVGAFF.

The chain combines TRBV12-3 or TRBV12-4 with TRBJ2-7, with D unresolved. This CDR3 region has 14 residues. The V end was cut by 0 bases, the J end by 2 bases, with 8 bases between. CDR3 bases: TGTGCCAGCAGTTTAGCGCTTGGGGCCTACGAGCAGTACTTC. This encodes CASSLALGAYEQYF.

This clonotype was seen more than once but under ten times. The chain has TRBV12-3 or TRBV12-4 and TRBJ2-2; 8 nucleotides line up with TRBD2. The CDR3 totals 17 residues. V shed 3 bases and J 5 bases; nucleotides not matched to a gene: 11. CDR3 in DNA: TGTGCCAGCAGTTTCGGGGGGGGCCGGCCTTCAACCGGGGAGCTGTTTTTT. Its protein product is CASSFGGGRPSTGELFF.

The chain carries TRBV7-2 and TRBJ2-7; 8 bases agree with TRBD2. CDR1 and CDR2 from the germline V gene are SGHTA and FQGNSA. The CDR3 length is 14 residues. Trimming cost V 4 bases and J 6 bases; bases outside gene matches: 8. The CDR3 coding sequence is TGTGCCAGCAGCTGGGGACTAGGGGCCGGCGAGCAGTACTTC. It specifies CASSWGLGAGEQYF.

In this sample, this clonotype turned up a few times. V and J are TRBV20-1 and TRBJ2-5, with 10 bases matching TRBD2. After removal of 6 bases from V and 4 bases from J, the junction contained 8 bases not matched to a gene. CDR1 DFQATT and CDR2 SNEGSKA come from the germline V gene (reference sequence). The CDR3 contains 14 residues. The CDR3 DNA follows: TGCAGTGCAGAGACGTCTAGCGGGAGAGAGACCCAGTACTTC. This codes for CSAETSSGRETQYF.

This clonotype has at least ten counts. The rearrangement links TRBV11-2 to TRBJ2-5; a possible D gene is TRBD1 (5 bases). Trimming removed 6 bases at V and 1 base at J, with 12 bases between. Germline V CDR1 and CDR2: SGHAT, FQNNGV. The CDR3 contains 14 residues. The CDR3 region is CASSLGQIQETQYF. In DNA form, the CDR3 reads TGTGCCAGCAGTTTGGGGCAGATCCAAGAGACCCAGTACTTC.